This TCR beta chain is from a study of T cell changes during pregnancy in multiple sclerosis. Germline V lookup: CDR1 SGHVS, CDR2 FQNEAQ. The V end lost 5 bases, the J end lost 5 bases, and 12 bases lay between the germline ends. This CDR3 is built from 13 residues. The protocol was immunoSEQ multiplex PCR, while the TCRdb copy is restricted to in-frame clones and leaves out a portion. Of tens of thousands of clones in the sample, around 94% were seen once. This receptor was obtained from a female donor with multiple sclerosis, enrolled in a pregnancy study. The chain has TRBV7-8 and TRBJ2-5; D unresolved. The specimen was peripheral blood, collected in the third trimester of pregnancy. The CDR3 reads CASSQPVRETQYF. The CDR3 bases are TGTGCCAGCAGCCAACCCGTCCGGGAGACCCAGTACTTC. The variable domain in full, with the rest retrieved from reference TRBV7-8 and TRBJ2-5, is GAGVSQSPRYKVAKRGQDVALRCDPISGHVSLFWYQQALGQGPEFLTYFQNEAQLDKSGLPSDRFFAERPEGSVSTLKIQRTQQEDSAVYLCASSQPVRETQYFGPGTRLLVL.